This T cell receptor beta chain originates from a study of shared clonotypes between healthy human individuals. A note on this clone: Its specificity is not known.

Naive CD8 cells comprised CD45RO-negative, CCR7-positively selected cells, excluding terminally differentiated effector memory CD45RA+ cells. The germline CDR1 and CDR2 sequences are SGDLS and YYNGEE. V lost 5 bases and J lost 0; bases outside the gene matches: 9. This CDR3 comprises 18 residues. On sorted subsets, replicate PCRs used roughly 190 ng DNA, or 31,000 or so T cell genomes. As processed by the authors: Filtering differed for immunoSEQ, which gave only junction sequences without quality scores. Some clones are missing from TCRdb's copy, which holds only in-frame ones; the method was immunoSEQ multiplex PCR. From that table come the V and J calls and clone size; the DNA was used to work out D and trimming. The profile shows some 2.1 million clones, roughly 95% of them singletons. Study-wide results and caveats: Though the depth was large, rarefaction showed that sorted-subset sequencing was incomplete. Non-shared clonotypes had lower generation probabilities than those shared by all four donors.

This clonotype was obtained from a man aged 18 to 30 in good health. This chain uses TRBV9 with TRBJ2-5, with TRBD2 identical over 14 bases. Sequencing input: naive CD8+ T cells sorted from blood. The CDR3 DNA follows: TGTGCCAGCAGTTTAACGGGACTAGCGGGGGAGTACCAAGAGACCCAGTACTTC. This sequence encodes CASSLTGLAGEYQETQYF.